The TCR beta chain described here comes from a study of memory CD4+ T cells and cytomegalovirus serostatus. Study-wide context: Healthy Belgian adult donors included about nine CMV-positive and 24 CMV-negative people.

Comments on this clone: Its matching antigen is unknown.

Original processing methods: Out-of-frame sequences were removed, leaving some 2 million distinct TCRbeta sequences. Sequencing was performed with immunoSEQ multiplex PCR; in TCRdb, only in-frame clones are kept and a portion is missing. V and J calls and clone size are those listed in that table; D and trimming were worked out from the DNA. The sample has about 56,000 clones; over 80% are singletons. Single viable CD3+CD4+CD8-CD45RO+ cells were sorted as the memory CD4+ T cells. Study results and caveats: Of 150 to 200 reported CMV TCRbeta sequences, around 63 were found in memory CD4+ repertoires.

The CDR3 is 12 amino acids. V shed 11 bases, J shed 1 base, and the junction held 3 bases outside the gene matches. Germline CDR1 and CDR2: MNHNY and SVGAGI (reference sequence). Material: memory CD4+ T cells from blood. This TCR derives from an adult in good health and CMV-seronegative. This chain uses TRBV6-6 with TRBJ1-1; 8 positions match TRBD1. The CDR3 DNA reads TGTGCCGTCAGGGGGCCGAACACTGAAGCTTTCTTT. Protein: CAVRGPNTEAFF.